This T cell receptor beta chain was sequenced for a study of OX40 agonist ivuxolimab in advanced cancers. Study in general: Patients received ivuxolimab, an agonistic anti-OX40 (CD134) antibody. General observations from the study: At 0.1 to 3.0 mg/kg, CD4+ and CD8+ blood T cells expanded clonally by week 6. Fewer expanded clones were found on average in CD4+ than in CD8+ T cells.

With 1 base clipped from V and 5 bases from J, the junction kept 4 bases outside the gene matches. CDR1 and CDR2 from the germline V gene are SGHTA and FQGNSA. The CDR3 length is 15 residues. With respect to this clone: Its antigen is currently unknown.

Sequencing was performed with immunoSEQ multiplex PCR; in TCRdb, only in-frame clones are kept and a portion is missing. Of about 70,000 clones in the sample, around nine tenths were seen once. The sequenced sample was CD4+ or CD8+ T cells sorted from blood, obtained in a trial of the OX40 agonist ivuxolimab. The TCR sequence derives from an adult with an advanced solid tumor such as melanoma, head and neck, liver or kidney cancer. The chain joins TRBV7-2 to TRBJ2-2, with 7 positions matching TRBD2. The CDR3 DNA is TGTGCCAGCAGCTTAGTCGGGGGGTCGACCGGGGAGCTGTTTTTT. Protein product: CASSLVGGSTGELFF.